The T cell receptor (beta chain) under discussion was sequenced for a study of CD8 T cells in Susac syndrome. TEMRA cells were FACS-enriched, with CD8+ and CD4+ T cells isolated negatively. RNA totalling roughly 0.45 to 1 ug underwent reverse transcription with random hexamers. Coverage of TCR beta CDR3 amplification by immunoSEQ multiplex PCR extended to 54 Vbeta and 13 Jbeta. Using its own MiXCR run on the immunoSEQ multiplex PCR reads, TCRdb lists one record per CDR3 protein. The sample contains 200,000 or so distinct CDR3 sequences, about 96% of which appear only once. This CDR3 spans 15 amino acids. Losses at the gene ends were 4 bases for V and 3 bases for J; bases not matched to a gene: 8. The germline V gene has CDR1 SGHNT and CDR2 YYREEE (reference sequence).

This chain links TRBV5-4 with TRBJ2-7; TRBD1 agrees at 9 bases. The material sequenced was CD4+ T cells from PBMCs. The receptor was isolated from a human donor with multiple sclerosis. The CDR3 DNA reads as TGTGCCAGCAGCCCGGGGGGACAGGGCCTCTACGAGCAGTACTTC. Amino acid sequence: CASSPGGQGLYEQYF. Full variable domain (missing parts from reference TRBV5-4 and TRBJ2-7): ETGVTQSPTHLIKTRGQQVTLRCSSQSGHNTVSWYQQALGQGPQFIFQYYREEENGRGNFPPRFSGLQFPNYSSELNVNALELDDSALYLCASSPGGQGLYEQYFGPGTRLTVT.